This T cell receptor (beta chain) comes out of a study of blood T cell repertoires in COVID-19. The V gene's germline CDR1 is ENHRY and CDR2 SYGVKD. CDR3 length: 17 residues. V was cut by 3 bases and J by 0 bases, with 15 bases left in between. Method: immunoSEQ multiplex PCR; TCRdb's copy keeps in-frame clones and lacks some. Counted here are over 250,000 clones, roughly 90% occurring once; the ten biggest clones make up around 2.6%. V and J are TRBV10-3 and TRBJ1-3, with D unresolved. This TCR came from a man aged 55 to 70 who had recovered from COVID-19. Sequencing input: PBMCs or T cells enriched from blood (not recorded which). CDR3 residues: CAISEPPAATSGNTIYF. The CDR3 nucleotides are TGTGCCATCAGTGAACCTCCGGCAGCGACCTCTGGAAACACCATATATTTT.